This is a list of T cell receptor beta chains from one sample in a study of T cell responses to AZD1222 COVID-19 vaccine. Sequencing was performed with immunoSEQ multiplex PCR; in TCRdb, only in-frame clones are kept and a portion is missing. The table includes fewer than 200,000 clones, roughly 94% detected once. The source material was peripheral blood, sampled 28 days after the second AZD1222 dose. Source of these receptors: an adult who received the AZD1222 COVID-19 vaccine. Each CDR3 is given with its conserved first and last residue. Fields, in order: clone size, V gene, J gene, CDR3 length, D gene, CDR3 DNA, CDR3 protein. A D gene is named only where the DNA matches it firmly. Size is stated for part of the rows, as once, few or many counts, or as a class when the clone is expanded.

>-|TRBV2|TRBJ2-6|16|-
TGTGCCAGCAGTGAACGCCGGTCCGCTGGGGCCAACGTCCTGACTTTC
CASSERRSAGANVLTF
>once|TRBV6-2/TRBV6-3|TRBJ2-7|21|-
TGTGCCAGCAGTTACCCCGTTCCCTCCCCGACCCGACTATTATCAACCTACGAGCAGTACTTC
CASSYPVPSPTRLLSTYEQYF
>-|TRBV15|TRBJ1-6|14|-
TGTGCCACCAGCACAGGGTTTTTTAGTTCACCCCTCCACTTT
CATSTGFFSSPLHF
>-|TRBV7-2|TRBJ1-1|12|-
TGTGCCAGCAGCTTGGACTTCCCGGGAGCTTTCTTT
CASSLDFPGAFF
>-|TRBV10-3|TRBJ1-2|11|TRBD1
TGTGCCATCGGGACAGGCTATGGCTACACCTTC
CAIGTGYGYTF
>-|TRBV19|TRBJ2-7|13|TRBD2
TGTGCCAGTAGCAGGACTAGCGGATACGAGCAGTACTTC
CASSRTSGYEQYF
>-|TRBV4-1|TRBJ1-3|16|-
TGCGCCAGCAGCCAAGCGGCCTTCCTGGTGGGAAACACCATATATTTT
CASSQAAFLVGNTIYF
>-|TRBV6-2/TRBV6-3|TRBJ1-6|15|-
TGTGCCAGCAGTTCCCCGGGACCCTATAATTCACCCCTCCACTTT
CASSSPGPYNSPLHF
>-|TRBV4-2|TRBJ1-6|17|-
TGTGCCAGCAGCCAAGGAGGGCCGCTCTCCTATAATTCACCCCTCCACTTT
CASSQGGPLSYNSPLHF
>-|TRBV6-2/TRBV6-3|TRBJ1-4|15|-
TGTGCCAGCAGTTATCTCCGGTCAACTAATGAAAAACTGTTTTTT
CASSYLRSTNEKLFF
>-|TRBV28|TRBJ1-1|12|-
TGTGCCAGCAGTTTACAGAACACTGAAGCTTTCTTT
CASSLQNTEAFF
>-|TRBV19|TRBJ1-6|13|-
TGTGCCAGTAGTAGTGACCCGAGCCGATACTTCCACTTT
CASSSDPSRYFHF
>-|TRBV5-6|TRBJ1-1|15|TRBD1
TGTGCCAGCAGCCACGGGACAGCCAGGAACACTGAAGCTTTCTTT
CASSHGTARNTEAFF
>-|TRBV30|TRBJ1-1|14|-
TGTGCCTGGAGTGTAACAGGCATGAACACTGAAGCTTTCTTT
CAWSVTGMNTEAFF
>-|TRBV9|TRBJ2-2|17|TRBD1
TGTGCCAGCAGCGCCCCCAGGGACAGGGGGCAAACCGGGGAGCTGTTTTTT
CASSAPRDRGQTGELFF
>-|TRBV28|TRBJ1-1|15|TRBD1
TGTGCCAGCAGTTTATATGGGACAGCCTACACTGAAGCTTTCTTT
CASSLYGTAYTEAFF
>-|TRBV29-1|TRBJ2-1|13|TRBD2
TGCAGCCTAGTAGCGGGATCGAGGAATGAGCAGTTCTTC
CSLVAGSRNEQFF
>-|TRBV21-1|TRBJ2-6|16|-
TGTGCCAGCAGCGAGGGGCGGAGCTCTGGGGCCAACGTCCTGACTTTC
CASSEGRSSGANVLTF
>-|TRBV7-9|TRBJ1-5|14|-
TGTGCCAGCAGCTTAGAAACGGTCTCTCAGCCCCAGCATTTT
CASSLETVSQPQHF
>-|TRBV9|TRBJ1-2|13|-
TGTGCCAGCAGCGTCGGTGACTTCGGGGGCTACACCTTC
CASSVGDFGGYTF
>-|TRBV19|TRBJ1-2|14|-
TGTGCCAGTAGTGTGTCACCGGGAACCCTTGGCTACACCTTC
CASSVSPGTLGYTF
>-|TRBV24-1|TRBJ1-2|12|-
TGTGCCACCAGTGATTTCAAGGATGGCTACACCTTC
CATSDFKDGYTF
>few|TRBV7-9|TRBJ2-1|14|-
TGTGCCAGCAGCTTAACGGCAGCTTACAATGAGCAGTTCTTC
CASSLTAAYNEQFF
>-|TRBV5-1|TRBJ2-2|18|-
TGCGCCAGCAGCTTGGATGGGGACCGGGGGGCGCGGTCCGGGGAGCTGTTTTTT
CASSLDGDRGARSGELFF
>-|TRBV7-2|TRBJ2-3|16|-
TGTGCCAGCAGCTTAGTCGGGACGGTGAGCACAGATACGCAGTATTTT
CASSLVGTVSTDTQYF
>-|TRBV19|TRBJ2-3|15|-
TGTGCCAGTAGTATATTGGGCTCAAGGCAGGATACGCAGTATTTT
CASSILGSRQDTQYF
>-|TRBV5-5|TRBJ2-7|14|-
TGTGCCAGCAGCTTGGGACAGAGTTTCTACGAGCAGTACTTC
CASSLGQSFYEQYF
>-|TRBV7-3|TRBJ1-1|13|-
TGTGCCAGCAGCTTAAAACTGGAGACTGAAGCTTTCTTT
CASSLKLETEAFF
>-|TRBV14|TRBJ2-1|19|TRBD2
TGTGCCAGCAGCCAAGAGTTGGGAATAGCGGGAGGGCCCATCGATGAGCAGTTCTTC
CASSQELGIAGGPIDEQFF
>-|TRBV6-5|TRBJ1-2|14|-
TGTGCCAGCAGTTACTCGACAGCTAACTATGGCTACACCTTC
CASSYSTANYGYTF
>-|TRBV3-1/TRBV3-2|TRBJ2-3|14|-
TGTGCCAGCAGCCGACGCGGCGGCACAGATACGCAGTATTTT
CASSRRGGTDTQYF
>-|TRBV28|TRBJ1-2|13|-
TGTGCCAGCAGTTTGAAGGGCGGCTATGGCTACACCTTC
CASSLKGGYGYTF
>few|TRBV15|TRBJ1-4|15|-
TGTGCCACCAGCAGAGTGAAGGGGAGGAATGAAAAACTGTTTTTT
CATSRVKGRNEKLFF
>-|TRBV3-1/TRBV3-2|TRBJ1-4|14|-
TGTGCCAGCAGCAACACAGCGAGAAATGAAAAACTGTTTTTT
CASSNTARNEKLFF
>-|TRBV28|TRBJ2-2|19|TRBD2
TGTGCCAGCAGTTTACAGTGGACTAGCGGGAAAAGGCGCACCGGGGAGCTGTTTTTT
CASSLQWTSGKRRTGELFF
>-|TRBV9|TRBJ2-1|11|-
TGTGCCAGCAGCGCCTTTAATGAGCAGTTCTTC
CASSAFNEQFF
>-|TRBV21-1|TRBJ2-7|19|-
TGTGCCAGCAGCATCGACCTTATGAGGCCCCCGCCTTTGGCCCACGAGCAGTACTTC
CASSIDLMRPPPLAHEQYF
>-|TRBV9|TRBJ1-1|15|-
TGTGCCAGCAGCGTAGGCCCGTCCATGGACACTGAAGCTTTCTTT
CASSVGPSMDTEAFF
>-|TRBV19|TRBJ2-2|16|-
TGTGCCAGTAGTTATTTCTATCCAGTGAACACCGGGGAGCTGTTTTTT
CASSYFYPVNTGELFF
>-|TRBV11-2|TRBJ2-5|14|TRBD2
TGTGCCAGCAGCCTAAGCGGGAGAAGAGAGACCCAGTACTTC
CASSLSGRRETQYF
>-|TRBV10-3|TRBJ2-7|16|-
TGTGCCATCAGTGACCAGAGCAAGAGCGACTCCTACGAGCAGTACTTC
CAISDQSKSDSYEQYF
>-|TRBV20-1|TRBJ1-1|11|-
TGCAGTGCTAGTCTCCTGGGGAAAGCTTTCTTT
CSASLLGKAFF
>-|TRBV15|TRBJ1-3|14|-
TGTGCCACCAGCAGAGACCCGACCCGAAACACCATATATTTT
CATSRDPTRNTIYF
>-|TRBV7-9|TRBJ1-1|13|-
TGTGCCTCGCGGATGGGGTTGAACACTGAAGCTTTCTTT
CASRMGLNTEAFF
>once|TRBV18|TRBJ2-2|15|TRBD2
TGTGCCAGCTCACCGACTAGCGGACGTCCCGGGGAGCTGTTTTTT
CASSPTSGRPGELFF
>-|TRBV28|TRBJ2-5|10|-
TGTGCCAGCAGAGGGGAGACCCAGTACTTC
CASRGETQYF
>-|TRBV28|TRBJ2-1|18|-
TGTGCCAGCAGTTCCCTATTCCAGGGAATGGGGCCCTACAATGAGCAGTTCTTC
CASSSLFQGMGPYNEQFF
>-|TRBV6-5|TRBJ2-7|16|TRBD2
TGTGCCAGCAGTTACGCCAGACGGGGGGTCGCTGGGGAGCAGTACTTC
CASSYARRGVAGEQYF
>-|TRBV30|TRBJ1-1|13|-
TGTGCCTGGAGTGATGGTGGGGGTGCCCGAGCTTTCTTT
CAWSDGGGARAFF
>-|TRBV19|TRBJ2-4|18|TRBD1
TGTGCCAGTACCCCCCGGGACAGGGTGGGATTAGCCAAAAACATTCAGTACTTC
CASTPRDRVGLAKNIQYF
>-|TRBV29-1|TRBJ1-2|17|-
TGCAGCGTTGAAGACGCTTATTCTTTGGGAAGGGGCTATGGCTACACCTTC
CSVEDAYSLGRGYGYTF
>-|TRBV19|TRBJ2-5|15|TRBD1
TGTGCCAGTAGGAAGGGACAGGTTAGCCAAGAGACCCAGTACTTC
CASRKGQVSQETQYF
>-|TRBV11-1|TRBJ2-1|13|-
TGTGCCAGCAGCTTTCAAGGGAGGAATGAGCAGTTCTTC
CASSFQGRNEQFF
>-|TRBV5-1|TRBJ1-2|14|-
TGCGCCAGCAGCCAAGGTGGCAGACCCGACGGCTACACCTTC
CASSQGGRPDGYTF